Below, one T cell receptor beta chain is given with its context. TCRdb's table, derived via immunoSEQ multiplex PCR, lists solely in-frame clones and lacks some. The table lists about 480,000 clones, 80% to 90% of them singletons. This entry belongs to a study of blood T cell repertoires in COVID-19. Study-level background: The cDNA or gDNA used as material had been derived from T cells, B-cell-depleted T cells, or PBMCs.

The TCR was taken from a man between 18 and 29 years old with COVID-19, enrolled during active disease. The sample was peripheral blood.

The CDR3 sequence: CASRRETAVETQYF. CDR3 coding DNA: TGTGCCAGCAGGAGGGAAACAGCGGTCGAGACCCAGTACTTC. This chain joins TRBV2 and TRBJ2-5; TRBD2 might be the D (5 bases). The CDR3 contains 14 residues. Germline CDR1 and CDR2: SNHLY and FYNNEI. V was clipped by 6 bases and J by 5 bases, with 16 bases between them. The variable domain in full, completed from reference TRBV2 and TRBJ2-5, reads EPEVTQTPSHQVTQMGQEVILRCVPISNHLYFYWYRQILGQKVEFLVSFYNNEISEKSEIFDDQFSVERPDGSNFTLKIRSTKLEDSAMYFCASRRETAVETQYFGPGTRLLVL.